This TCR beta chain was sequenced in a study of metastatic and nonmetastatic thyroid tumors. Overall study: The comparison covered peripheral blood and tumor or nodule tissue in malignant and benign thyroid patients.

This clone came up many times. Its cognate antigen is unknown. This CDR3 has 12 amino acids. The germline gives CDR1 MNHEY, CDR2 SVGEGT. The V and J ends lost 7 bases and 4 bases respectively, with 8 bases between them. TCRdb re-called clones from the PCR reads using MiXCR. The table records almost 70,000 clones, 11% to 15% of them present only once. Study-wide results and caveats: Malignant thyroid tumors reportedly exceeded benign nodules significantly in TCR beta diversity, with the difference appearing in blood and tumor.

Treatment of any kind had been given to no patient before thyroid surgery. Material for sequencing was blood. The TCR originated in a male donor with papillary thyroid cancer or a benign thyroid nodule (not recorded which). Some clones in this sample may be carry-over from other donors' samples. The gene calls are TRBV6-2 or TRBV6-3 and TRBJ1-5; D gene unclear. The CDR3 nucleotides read TGTGCCAGCACTAAGCCGAATCAGCCCCAGCATTTT. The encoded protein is CASTKPNQPQHF.